This T cell receptor beta chain originates from a study of T-cell memory formation after mild COVID-19. Study-wide points: Second-wave clones that peaked on day 37 lacked confirmed SARS-CoV-2 specificity. Some SARS-CoV-2-responding clones were already detected in memory before infection. Later expanders leaned toward CD4+, whereas clones contracting from day 15 to 85 were balanced CD4/CD8. The CD4+ clones that contracted clustered mainly within CM and EM, and the CD8+ clones concentrated in EMRA.

TCRdb passed the 5' RACE reads through MiXCR, listing each CDR3 protein once. The sample has roughly 500,000 distinct CDR3 sequences; about a fifth are singletons. Turning to this clonotype: No antigen is known for it. Compared with germline, one end of the junction differs, possibly owing to a read error.

This CDR3 is built from 11 residues. Looked up from germline, CDR1 is MNHEY and CDR2 is SVGEGT. The clonotype comes from an adult woman who had mild COVID-19 (a few samples of this study predate the infection). Cell type and time point are not known. The specimen was PBMCs or a T cell subset sorted from them (not recorded which). The chain has TRBV6-2 or TRBV6-3 and TRBJ2-7, with D perhaps matching TRBD1 or TRBD2 (5 bases each). CDR3 region: CASSYLGTDFF. The CDR3 DNA is TGTGCCAGCAGTTACCTCGGGACCGACTTCTTC.